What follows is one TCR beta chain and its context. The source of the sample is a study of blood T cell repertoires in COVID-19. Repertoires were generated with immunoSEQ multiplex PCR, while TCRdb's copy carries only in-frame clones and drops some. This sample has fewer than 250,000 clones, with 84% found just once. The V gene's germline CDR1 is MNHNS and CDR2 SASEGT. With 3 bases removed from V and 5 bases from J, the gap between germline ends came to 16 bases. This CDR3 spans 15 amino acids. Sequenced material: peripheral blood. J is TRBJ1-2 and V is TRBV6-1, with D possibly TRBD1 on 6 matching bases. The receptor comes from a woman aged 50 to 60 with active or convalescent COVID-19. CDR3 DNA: TGTGCCAGCAGTGATAGTTCTGGCAGGGGATATGGCTACACCTTC. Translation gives CASSDSSGRGYGYTF.